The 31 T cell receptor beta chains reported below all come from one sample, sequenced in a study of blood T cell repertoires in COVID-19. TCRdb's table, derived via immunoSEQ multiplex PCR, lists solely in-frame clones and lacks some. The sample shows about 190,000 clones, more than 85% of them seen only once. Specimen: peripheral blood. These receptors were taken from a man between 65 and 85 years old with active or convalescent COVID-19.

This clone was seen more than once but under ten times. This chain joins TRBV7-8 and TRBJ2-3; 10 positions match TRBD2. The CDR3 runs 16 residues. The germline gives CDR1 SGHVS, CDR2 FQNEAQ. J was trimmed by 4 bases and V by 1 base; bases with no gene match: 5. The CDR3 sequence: CASSLGLAGESDTQYF. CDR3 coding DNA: TGTGCCAGCAGCTTAGGGCTAGCGGGAGAGTCAGATACGCAGTATTTT.

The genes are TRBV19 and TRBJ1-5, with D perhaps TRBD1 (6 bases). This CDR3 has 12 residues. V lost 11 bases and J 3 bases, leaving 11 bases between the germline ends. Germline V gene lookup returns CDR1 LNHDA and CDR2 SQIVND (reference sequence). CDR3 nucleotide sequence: TGTGCCGGCGGACAGTACAATCAGCCCCAGCATTTT. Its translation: CAGGQYNQPQHF.

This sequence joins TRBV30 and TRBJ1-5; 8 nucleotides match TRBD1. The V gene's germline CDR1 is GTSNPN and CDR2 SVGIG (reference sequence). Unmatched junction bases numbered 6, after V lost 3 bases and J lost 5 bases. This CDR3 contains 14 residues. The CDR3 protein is CAWRADRADQPQHF. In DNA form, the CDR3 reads TGTGCCTGGAGAGCGGACAGGGCTGATCAGCCCCAGCATTTT.

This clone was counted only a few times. The CDR3: CASSPLQGSYEQYF. DNA for the CDR3: TGCGCCAGCAGCCCGTTACAGGGCTCCTACGAGCAGTACTTC. The V gene is TRBV5-1, the J gene TRBJ2-7; a weak D match, TRBD1 (6 bases). This CDR3 has 14 residues. Trimming removed 4 bases from V and 0 bases from J, with 11 bases in between. Germline V gene lookup returns CDR1 SGHRS and CDR2 YFSETQ. Full variable domain (missing parts from reference TRBV5-1 and TRBJ2-7): KAGVTQTPRYLIKTRGQQVTLSCSPISGHRSVSWYQQTPGQGLQFLFEYFSETQRNKGNFPGRFSGRQFSNSRSEMNVSTLELGDSALYLCASSPLQGSYEQYFGPGTRLTVT.

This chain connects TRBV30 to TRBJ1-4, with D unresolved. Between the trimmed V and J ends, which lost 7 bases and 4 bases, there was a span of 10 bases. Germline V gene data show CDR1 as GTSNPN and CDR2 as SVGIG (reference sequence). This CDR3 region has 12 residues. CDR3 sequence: CAYQVINEKLFF. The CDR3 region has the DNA TGTGCCTACCAGGTTATTAATGAAAAACTGTTTTTT.

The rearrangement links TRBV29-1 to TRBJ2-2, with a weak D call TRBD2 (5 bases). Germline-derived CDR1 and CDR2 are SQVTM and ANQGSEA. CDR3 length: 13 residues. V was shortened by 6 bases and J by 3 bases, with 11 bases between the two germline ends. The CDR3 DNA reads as TGCAGCGTCGAGGGTTTCGACACCGGGGAGCTGTTTTTT. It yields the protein CSVEGFDTGELFF.

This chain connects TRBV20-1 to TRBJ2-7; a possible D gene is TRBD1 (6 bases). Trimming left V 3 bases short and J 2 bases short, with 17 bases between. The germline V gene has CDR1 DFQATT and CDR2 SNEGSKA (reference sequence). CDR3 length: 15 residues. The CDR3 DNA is TGCAGTGCTAGTGCGGCAGGGGTCGAACCCTACGAGCAGTACTTC. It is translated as CSASAAGVEPYEQYF.

The CDR3 protein is CAISGRAGATWELFF. In DNA form, the CDR3 reads TGTGCCATCAGTGGGCGTGCGGGAGCGACGTGGGAGCTGTTTTTT. The chain recombines TRBV10-3 with TRBJ2-2, with 7 bases aligning to TRBD2. Germline V gene sequence: CDR1 ENHRY, CDR2 SYGVKD. Trimming cost V 4 bases and J 9 bases; bases outside gene matches: 11. The CDR3 spans 15 residues.

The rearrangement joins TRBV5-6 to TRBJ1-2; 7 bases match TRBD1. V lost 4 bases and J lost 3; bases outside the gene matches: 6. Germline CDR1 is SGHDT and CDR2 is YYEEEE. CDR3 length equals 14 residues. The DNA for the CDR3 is TGTGCCAGCAGCCCGACAGGGCGCTACTATGGCTACACCTTC. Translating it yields CASSPTGRYYGYTF.

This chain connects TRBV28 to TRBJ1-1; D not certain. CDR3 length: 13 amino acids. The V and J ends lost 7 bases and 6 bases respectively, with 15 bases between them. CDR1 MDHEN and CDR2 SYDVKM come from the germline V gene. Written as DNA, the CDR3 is TGTGCCAGCATCCCAGCCGGGGAGGCTGAAGCTTTCTTT. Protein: CASIPAGEAEAFF.

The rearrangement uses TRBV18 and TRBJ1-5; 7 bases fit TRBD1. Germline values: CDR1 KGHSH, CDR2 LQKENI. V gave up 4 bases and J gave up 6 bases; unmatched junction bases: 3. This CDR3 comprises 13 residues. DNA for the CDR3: TGTGCCAGCTCACGGGACAGAGGTCAGCCCCAGCATTTT. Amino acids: CASSRDRGQPQHF.

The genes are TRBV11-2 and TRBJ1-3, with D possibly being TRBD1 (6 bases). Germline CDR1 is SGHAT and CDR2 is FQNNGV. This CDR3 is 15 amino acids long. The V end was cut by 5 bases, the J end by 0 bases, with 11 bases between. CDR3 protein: CASSLQGYSGNTIYF. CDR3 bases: TGTGCCAGCAGCCTACAGGGATACTCTGGAAACACCATATATTTT.

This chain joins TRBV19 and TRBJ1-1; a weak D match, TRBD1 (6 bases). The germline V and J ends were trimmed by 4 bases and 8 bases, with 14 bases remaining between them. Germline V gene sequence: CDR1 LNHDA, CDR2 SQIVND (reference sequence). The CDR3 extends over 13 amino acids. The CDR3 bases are TGTGCCAGTAGTAGGTACAGGGCGGAGGAAGCTTTCTTT. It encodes CASSRYRAEEAFF.

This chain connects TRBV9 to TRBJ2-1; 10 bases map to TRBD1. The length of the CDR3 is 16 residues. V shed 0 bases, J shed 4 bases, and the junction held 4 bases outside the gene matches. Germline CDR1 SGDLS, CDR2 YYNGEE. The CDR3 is CASSVERTGGYNEQFF. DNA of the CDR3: TGTGCCAGCAGCGTAGAACGGACAGGGGGATACAATGAGCAGTTCTTC.

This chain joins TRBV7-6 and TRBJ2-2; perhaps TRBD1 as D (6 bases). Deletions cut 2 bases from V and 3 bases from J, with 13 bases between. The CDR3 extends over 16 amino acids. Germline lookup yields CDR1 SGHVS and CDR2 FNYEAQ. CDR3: CASSLTGGSDTGELFF. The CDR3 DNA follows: TGTGCCAGCAGCTTAACTGGGGGCTCGGACACCGGGGAGCTGTTTTTT.

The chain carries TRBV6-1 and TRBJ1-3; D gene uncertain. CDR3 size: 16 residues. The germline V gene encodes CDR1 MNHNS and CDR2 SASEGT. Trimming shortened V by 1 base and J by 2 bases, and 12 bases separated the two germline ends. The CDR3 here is CASSEEMWATGNTIYF. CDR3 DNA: TGTGCCAGCAGTGAAGAAATGTGGGCAACTGGAAACACCATATATTTT.

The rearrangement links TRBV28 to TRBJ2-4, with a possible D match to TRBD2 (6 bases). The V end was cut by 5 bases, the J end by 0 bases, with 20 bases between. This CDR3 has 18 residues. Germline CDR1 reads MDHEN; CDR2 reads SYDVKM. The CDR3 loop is CASSDGPGTGLAKNIQYF. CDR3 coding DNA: TGTGCCAGCAGTGACGGGCCAGGGACGGGACTAGCCAAAAACATTCAGTACTTC. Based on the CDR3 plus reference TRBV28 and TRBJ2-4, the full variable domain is DVKVTQSSRYLVKRTGEKVFLECVQDMDHENMFWYRQDPGLGLRLIYFSYDVKMKEKGDIPEGYSVSREKKERFSLILESASTNQTSMYLCASSDGPGTGLAKNIQYFGAGTRLSVL.

The CDR3 DNA reads as TGTGCCAGCAGCCCAAGACAGGGAAAGAACACTGAAGCTTTCTTT. It encodes CASSPRQGKNTEAFF. The rearrangement joins TRBV7-6 to TRBJ1-1, with 7 bases that match TRBD1. This CDR3 spans 15 amino acids. After removal of 5 bases from V and 1 base from J, the junction contained 7 bases not matched to a gene. Germline CDR1 SGHVS, CDR2 FNYEAQ.

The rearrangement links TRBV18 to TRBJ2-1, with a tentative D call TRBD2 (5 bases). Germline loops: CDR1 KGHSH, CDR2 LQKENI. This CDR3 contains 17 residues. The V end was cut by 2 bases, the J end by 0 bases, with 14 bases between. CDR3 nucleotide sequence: TGTGCCAGCTCACCAATCAGGAGGCCCTACTCCTACAATGAGCAGTTCTTC. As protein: CASSPIRRPYSYNEQFF.

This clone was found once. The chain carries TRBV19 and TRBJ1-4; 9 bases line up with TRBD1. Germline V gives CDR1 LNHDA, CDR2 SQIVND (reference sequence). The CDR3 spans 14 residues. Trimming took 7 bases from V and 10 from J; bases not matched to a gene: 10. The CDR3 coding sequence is TGTGCCAGTACCCCGGGACAGGGAAAAGGAAAACTGTTTTTT. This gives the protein CASTPGQGKGKLFF.

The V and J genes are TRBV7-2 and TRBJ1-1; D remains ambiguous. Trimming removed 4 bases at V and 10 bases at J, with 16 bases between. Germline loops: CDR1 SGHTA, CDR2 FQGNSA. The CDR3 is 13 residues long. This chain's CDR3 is CASSSQVSVGAFF. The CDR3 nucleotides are TGTGCCAGCAGCTCTCAGGTTAGCGTGGGAGCTTTCTTT.

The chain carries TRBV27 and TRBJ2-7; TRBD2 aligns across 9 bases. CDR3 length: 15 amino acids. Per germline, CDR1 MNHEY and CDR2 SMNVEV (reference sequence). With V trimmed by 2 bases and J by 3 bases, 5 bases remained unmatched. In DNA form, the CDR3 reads TGTGCCAGCAGTTTAAGCAGCGGGAGGAGCTACGAGCAGTACTTC. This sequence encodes CASSLSSGRSYEQYF.

CDR3 sequence: CASSLQSGYGNQPQHF. In nucleotides, the CDR3 is TGTGCCAGCAGCTTGCAGTCGGGGTACGGCAATCAGCCCCAGCATTTT. The V call is TRBV5-6, the J call TRBJ1-5, with D unresolved. The CDR3 covers 16 residues. V was pared by 1 base and J by 2 bases, with 13 bases between. Germline lookup yields CDR1 SGHDT and CDR2 YYEEEE.

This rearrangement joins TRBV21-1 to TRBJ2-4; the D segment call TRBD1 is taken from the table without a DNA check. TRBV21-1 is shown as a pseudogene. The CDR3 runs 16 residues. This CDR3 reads CASRGGECGAKNIQYF. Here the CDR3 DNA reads TGTGCCAGCAGAGGGGGAGAGTGTGGAGCCAAAAACATTCAGTACTTC.

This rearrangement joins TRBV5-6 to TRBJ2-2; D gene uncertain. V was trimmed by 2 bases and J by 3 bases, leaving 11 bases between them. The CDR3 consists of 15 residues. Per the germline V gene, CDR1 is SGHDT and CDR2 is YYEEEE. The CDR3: CASSFLHSDTGELFF. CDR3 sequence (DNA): TGTGCCAGCAGCTTCCTCCATTCGGACACCGGGGAGCTGTTTTTT.

CDR3: CASSQQGTDTQYF. CDR3 DNA: TGTGCCAGCAGCCAACAGGGCACAGATACGCAGTATTTT. The rearrangement links TRBV14 to TRBJ2-3; no clear D. The CDR3 is made up of 13 amino acids. V was clipped by 2 bases and J by 1 base, with 4 bases between them. Germline V gives CDR1 SGHDN, CDR2 FVKESK.

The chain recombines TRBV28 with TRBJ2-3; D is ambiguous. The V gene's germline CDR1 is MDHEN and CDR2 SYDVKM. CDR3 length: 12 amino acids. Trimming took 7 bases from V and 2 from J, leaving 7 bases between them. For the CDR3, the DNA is TGTGCCAGCAACAGTGCCACAGATACGCAGTATTTT. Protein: CASNSATDTQYF.

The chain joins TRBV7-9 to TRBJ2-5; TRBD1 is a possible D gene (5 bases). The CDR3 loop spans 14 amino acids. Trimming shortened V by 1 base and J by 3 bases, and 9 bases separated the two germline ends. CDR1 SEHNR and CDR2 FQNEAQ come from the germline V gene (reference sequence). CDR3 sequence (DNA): TGTGCCAGCAGCTTAGGACAGCAGAAAGAGACCCAGTACTTC. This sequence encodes CASSLGQQKETQYF.

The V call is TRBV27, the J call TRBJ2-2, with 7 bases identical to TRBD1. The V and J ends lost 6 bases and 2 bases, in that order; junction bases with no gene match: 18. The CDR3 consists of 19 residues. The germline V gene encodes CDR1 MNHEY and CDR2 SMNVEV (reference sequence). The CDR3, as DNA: TGTGCCAGCAGCCTACCCATCGAAGGACAGGTCACTAACACCGGGGAGCTGTTTTTT. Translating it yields CASSLPIEGQVTNTGELFF.

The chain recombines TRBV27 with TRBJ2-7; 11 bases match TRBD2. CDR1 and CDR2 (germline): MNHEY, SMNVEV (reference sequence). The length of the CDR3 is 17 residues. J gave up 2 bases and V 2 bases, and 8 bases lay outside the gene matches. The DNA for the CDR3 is TGTGCCAGCAGTTTAAGGCTAGCGGGGGGATTCGCCTACGAGCAGTACTTC. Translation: CASSLRLAGGFAYEQYF.

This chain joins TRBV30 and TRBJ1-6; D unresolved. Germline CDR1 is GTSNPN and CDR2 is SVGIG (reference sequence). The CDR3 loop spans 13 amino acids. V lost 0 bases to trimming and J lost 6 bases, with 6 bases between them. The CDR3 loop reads CAWSVNLNSPLHF. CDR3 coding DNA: TGTGCCTGGAGTGTAAATCTTAATTCACCCCTCCACTTT.